This T cell receptor beta chain was documented in a study of OX40 agonist ivuxolimab in advanced cancers. Overall study: Patients received ivuxolimab, an intravenous treatment, every 2 weeks at 0.01 to 10 mg/kg.

Profiled with immunoSEQ multiplex PCR; TCRdb holds only in-frame clones, not every one. This sample yields some 95,000 clones, of which around 85% are seen a single time; roughly 3.8% belongs to the top ten. General study points: At 0.1 to 3.0 mg/kg, CD4+ and CD8+ blood T cells expanded clonally by week 6.

Remarks on this clone: Its antigen remains unidentified. Other DNA sequences in the same sample also yield this CDR3.

Trimming shortened V by 0 bases and J by 3 bases, and 5 bases separated the two germline ends. From germline, CDR1 is LNHNV and CDR2 YYDKDF (reference sequence). The CDR3 sequence is 13 residues long. The chain employs TRBV15 and TRBJ1-2, with TRBD1 as a possible D gene (5 bases). This sequence originates from an adult with an advanced solid tumor such as melanoma, head and neck, liver or kidney cancer. The specimen comprised CD4+ or CD8+ T cells sorted from blood, sampled in a trial of the OX40 agonist ivuxolimab. The CDR3, as DNA: TGTGCCACCAGCAGAGACAGGGACTATGGCTACACCTTC. Protein: CATSRDRDYGYTF.